The 27 T cell receptor beta chains presented below share a single source sample, sequenced in a study of blood T cell repertoires in COVID-19 (dated by TCRdb to about 2020). The method behind the library was the immunoSEQ multiplex PCR assay. In its TCRdb copy, this immuneACCESS table keeps in-frame sequences only and misses some clones. Where compared with another copy, unresolved V genes explain less than half of these, and the others have no known cause. Within this sample are a few hundred thousand clones, with 80% to 90% of them counted one time only. The top ten hold approximately 3% of the sample. Sample: peripheral blood. These receptors were collected from a woman aged 25-40 years with active or convalescent COVID-19.

This clone was found once. The genes are TRBV2 and TRBJ1-5; no firm D call. Germline CDR1 SNHLY, CDR2 FYNNEI. Trimming removed 6 bases at V and 5 bases at J, with 14 bases between. The CDR3 has 14 residues. This chain's CDR3 is CASSFYSEHQPQHF. CDR3 in DNA: TGTGCCAGCAGCTTTTACAGTGAACATCAGCCCCAGCATTTT.

V usage is TRBV12-1 and J usage is TRBJ2-3; the table names TRBD1, a call not compared with the DNA. TRBV12-1 is reported as a pseudogene. The CDR3 length is 16 residues. CDR3 protein: CASNIRQGKSTDTQYF. DNA for the CDR3: TGTGCCAGCAACATACGACAGGGGAAGAGCACAGATACGCAGTATTTT.

The chain employs TRBV6-5 and TRBJ2-3, with D possibly TRBD2 on 5 matching bases. Between the trimmed V and J ends, which lost 8 bases and 1 base, there was a span of 13 bases. Germline-derived CDR1 and CDR2 are MNHEY and SVGAGI. The CDR3 sequence is 14 residues long. The CDR3 bases are TGTGCCAGCTCCATAACCGGGGGCACAGATACGCAGTATTTT. Translating gives CASSITGGTDTQYF.

The rearrangement joins TRBV28 to TRBJ1-2; D gene uncertain. The CDR3 spans 13 residues. In germline, CDR1 is MDHEN, CDR2 SYDVKM. The V end was cut by 4 bases, the J end by 8 bases, with 14 bases between. The CDR3 loop reads CASSSYVYTGYTF. The CDR3 DNA sequence: TGTGCCAGCAGTTCTTATGTGTACACGGGCTACACCTTC.

The gene calls are TRBV18 and TRBJ2-6, with 10 bases identical to TRBD1. The CDR3 has 17 amino acids. The germline V gene has CDR1 KGHSH and CDR2 LQKENI. V shed 3 bases and J 4 bases; nucleotides not matched to a gene: 6. The DNA of the CDR3 is TGTGCCAGCTCACCCGGGACAGGGGCATCGGGGGCCAACGTCCTGACTTTC. Its translation is CASSPGTGASGANVLTF.

The J gene is TRBJ2-2, the V gene TRBV10-1, with 8 bases matching TRBD1. V gave up 6 bases and J gave up 3 bases; unmatched junction bases: 9. Looked up from germline, CDR1 is WNHNN and CDR2 is SYGVQD (reference sequence). This CDR3 comprises 16 residues. DNA for the CDR3: TGCGCCAGCAGCACTTTGCAGGGGGCGGACACCGGGGAGCTGTTTTTT. Translation: CASSTLQGADTGELFF.

This sequence joins TRBV3-1 (or the pseudogene TRBV3-2) and TRBJ1-2, with D perhaps TRBD1 (5 bases). The CDR3 extends over 14 amino acids. Germline-derived CDR1 and CDR2 are LGHDT and YNNKEL (reference sequence). Trimming stripped 4 bases from V and 5 bases from J, with 14 bases between. The DNA for the CDR3 is TGTGCCAGCAGCCGTACCGGGACTGTTTATGGCTACACCTTC. Translating gives CASSRTGTVYGYTF.

This chain joins TRBV5-1 and TRBJ2-1, with 8 nucleotides matching TRBD2. The V segment lost 4 bases and the J segment 7 bases; nucleotides outside the gene matches: 13. Germline V gene lookup returns CDR1 SGHRS and CDR2 YFSETQ. This CDR3 region has 16 residues. The DNA for the CDR3 is TGCGCCAGCAGCCCGACTCCCGGGACTAGTTCAAATGAGCAGTTCTTC. It is translated as CASSPTPGTSSNEQFF.

The chain couples TRBV6-6 to TRBJ1-1; D call uncertain. Germline assignment: CDR1 MNHNY and CDR2 SVGAGI (reference sequence). This CDR3 comprises 16 residues. V lost 5 bases, J lost 0 bases, and 16 bases lay in between. The DNA for the CDR3 is TGTGCCAGCAGTCCCGGGGTTAGTAGGGTGAACACTGAAGCTTTCTTT. Protein sequence: CASSPGVSRVNTEAFF.

The gene calls are TRBV5-4 and TRBJ2-3; 9 nucleotides line up with TRBD1. This CDR3 contains 15 residues. The germline gives CDR1 SGHNT, CDR2 YYREEE (reference sequence). V shed 4 bases and J 2 bases; nucleotides not matched to a gene: 5. CDR3 DNA: TGTGCCAGCAGCCCGGGGACAGGGTACACAGATACGCAGTATTTT. It is translated as CASSPGTGYTDTQYF.

The V gene is TRBV2, the J gene TRBJ1-1; 10 bases are shared with TRBD1. The CDR3 covers 13 residues. CDR1 and CDR2 (germline): SNHLY, FYNNEI. Trimming took 5 bases from V and 7 from J; bases not matched to a gene: 4. CDR3 DNA sequence: TGTGCCAGCAGTCTGGACAGGGGGGTTGAAGCTTTCTTT. Amino acids: CASSLDRGVEAFF.

This rearrangement joins TRBV13 to TRBJ2-1, with 7 bases that match TRBD2. The germline gives CDR1 PRHDT, CDR2 FYEKMQ (reference sequence). CDR3 length: 16 amino acids. J lost 4 bases, V lost 5 bases, and 11 bases had no gene match. CDR3 loop: CASSPRGGLGYNEQFF. As DNA, the CDR3 is TGTGCCAGCAGCCCCCGGGGAGGGTTGGGTTACAATGAGCAGTTCTTC.

This rearrangement joins TRBV3-1 (or the pseudogene TRBV3-2) to TRBJ1-1; possibly TRBD1 for D (5 bases). The V gene's germline CDR1 is LGHDT and CDR2 YNNKEL (reference sequence). The CDR3 extends over 14 amino acids. Trimming took off 0 bases at V and 4 bases at J, with 9 bases between the two ends. CDR3 nucleotide sequence: TGTGCCAGCAGCCAAGAAAGGCAGGGCACTGAAGCTTTCTTT. Translating it yields CASSQERQGTEAFF.

J is TRBJ2-3 and V is TRBV27; TRBD2 matches 8 bases. The germline V gene encodes CDR1 MNHEY and CDR2 SMNVEV (reference sequence). This CDR3 has 15 amino acids. The V and J ends lost 6 bases and 4 bases, in that order; junction bases with no gene match: 9. CDR3 nucleotide sequence: TGTGCCAGCAGCCCAAGGGCGGGGGGCGCAGATACGCAGTATTTT. As protein: CASSPRAGGADTQYF.

V usage is TRBV14 and J usage is TRBJ2-5; TRBD1 matches 8 bases. The CDR3 covers 15 residues. Germline V CDR1 and CDR2: SGHDN, FVKESK. J was trimmed by 5 bases and V by 1 base; bases with no gene match: 6. The CDR3 coding sequence is TGTGCCAGCAGCCAAGCCAGGGGGCGTCGGGAGACCCAGTACTTC. This translates into CASSQARGRRETQYF. Drawing the rest from reference TRBV14 and TRBJ2-5, the complete variable domain is EAGVTQFPSHSVIEKGQTVTLRCDPISGHDNLYWYRRVMGKEIKFLLHFVKESKQDESGMPNNRFLAERTGGTYSTLKVQPAELEDSGVYFCASSQARGRRETQYFGPGTRLLVL.

CDR3 sequence reads: CASSTGPLHEQYF. Here the CDR3 DNA reads TGTGCCAGTAGTACAGGGCCCCTCCACGAGCAGTACTTC. This chain joins TRBV19 and TRBJ2-7; TRBD1 might be the D (5 bases). CDR3 size: 13 residues. V dropped 4 bases and J dropped 5 bases, with 12 bases sitting between them. Germline CDR1 is LNHDA and CDR2 is SQIVND (reference sequence). Filled out from reference TRBV19 and TRBJ2-7, the complete variable domain reads DGGITQSPKYLFRKEGQNVTLSCEQNLNHDAMYWYRQDPGQGLRLIYYSQIVNDFQKGDIAEGYSVSREKKESFPLTVTSAQKNPTAFYLCASSTGPLHEQYFGPGTRLTVT.

The chain recombines TRBV5-1 with TRBJ2-2; weak D call: TRBD1 (5 bases). V lost 2 bases, J lost 3 bases, and 11 bases lay in between. CDR1 SGHRS and CDR2 YFSETQ come from the germline V gene. The CDR3 consists of 15 residues. The CDR3 region is CASSFTVGDTGELFF. The CDR3 nucleotides are TGCGCCAGCAGCTTCACCGTAGGGGACACCGGGGAGCTGTTTTTT.

The rearrangement joins TRBV7-9 to TRBJ1-2; no clear D gene. Looked up from germline, CDR1 is SEHNR and CDR2 is FQNEAQ (reference sequence). The CDR3 is made up of 15 amino acids. V was pared by 3 bases and J by 0 bases, with 11 bases between. As DNA, the CDR3 is TGTGCCAGCAGCTTTTACAGCCGCACTAACTATGGCTACACCTTC. Encoded protein: CASSFYSRTNYGYTF.

The chain uses TRBV19 and TRBJ2-1; D call uncertain. The CDR3 extends over 15 amino acids. The V gene's germline CDR1 is LNHDA and CDR2 SQIVND (reference sequence). Deletions cut 3 bases from V and 2 bases from J, with 11 bases between. As DNA, the CDR3 is TGTGCCAGTAGTATCGGCGGCAGCCCCTACAATGAGCAGTTCTTC. This translates into CASSIGGSPYNEQFF.

Only a few counts were recorded for this clone. The genes are TRBV11-2 and TRBJ2-3, with unresolved D. The CDR3 runs 15 residues. V lost 1 base to trimming and J lost 4 bases, with 12 bases between them. Germline V gives CDR1 SGHAT, CDR2 FQNNGV. The CDR3 region has the DNA TGTGCCAGCAGCTTAGGGCCTCAGTTCGCAGATACGCAGTATTTT. Protein sequence: CASSLGPQFADTQYF.

The chain combines TRBV29-1 with TRBJ2-1; tentatively, D is TRBD2 (6 bases). V was clipped by 1 base and J by 2 bases, with 15 bases between them. Per the germline V gene, CDR1 is SQVTM and CDR2 is ANQGSEA. The CDR3 spans 16 residues. CDR3 bases: TGCAGCGTTGAAGGAAGCGGAGGGTTACCCTACAATGAGCAGTTCTTC. Translation: CSVEGSGGLPYNEQFF.

This clone was seen a handful of times. The chain joins TRBV27 to TRBJ1-2; D is uncertain. The CDR3 runs to 13 residues. Germline CDR1 MNHEY, CDR2 SMNVEV (reference sequence). The ends were cut back, 3 bases at V and 6 bases at J, with 11 bases in the middle. The CDR3: CASSFIGGDGYTF. In DNA form, the CDR3 reads TGTGCCAGCAGTTTTATTGGAGGCGATGGCTACACCTTC.

The V call is TRBV4-3, the J call TRBJ1-2; D might be TRBD1 (6 bases). The CDR3 contains 14 residues. From germline, CDR1 is LGHNA and CDR2 YSLEER. Trimming cost V 0 bases and J 8 bases, with 13 bases left between them. CDR3 sequence (DNA): TGCGCCAGCAGCCAAGAGGGGACACGGCGAGGCTACACCTTC. Translating it yields CASSQEGTRRGYTF.

The table lists this clone with a few counts. V is TRBV5-1 and J is TRBJ2-2; possible D gene TRBD2, 6 bases. Trimming left V 0 bases short and J 0 bases short, with 9 bases between. The CDR3 has 16 amino acids. The V gene's germline CDR1 is SGHRS and CDR2 YFSETQ. In DNA form, the CDR3 reads TGCGCCAGCAGCTTGGCGGGGGTCGCGAACACCGGGGAGCTGTTTTTT. Amino acids: CASSLAGVANTGELFF.

J is TRBJ2-2 and V is TRBV28, with 8 bases fitting TRBD1. Losses at the gene ends were 9 bases for V and 2 bases for J; bases not matched to a gene: 11. The germline V gene has CDR1 MDHEN and CDR2 SYDVKM. The CDR3 runs 16 residues. The CDR3 loop is CASTLAGTGNTGELFF. DNA of the CDR3: TGTGCCAGTACACTAGCAGGGACAGGTAACACCGGGGAGCTGTTTTTT.

The CDR3 sequence: CSARGLLEAFF. Written as DNA, the CDR3 is TGCAGTGCTAGAGGTCTCCTCGAAGCTTTCTTT. V and J are TRBV20-1 and TRBJ1-1; D gene ambiguous. Trimming removed 1 base from V and 8 bases from J, with 8 bases in between. The CDR3 loop spans 11 amino acids. Germline CDR1 is DFQATT and CDR2 is SNEGSKA (reference sequence).

The chain uses TRBV7-2 and TRBJ1-6, with D unresolved. The V end lost 5 bases, the J end lost 2 bases, and 10 bases lay between the germline ends. The CDR3 consists of 15 residues. From germline, CDR1 is SGHTA and CDR2 FQGNSA. The DNA for the CDR3 is TGTGCCAGCAGCGAAAACAGTCCCTATAATTCACCCCTCCACTTT. It codes for CASSENSPYNSPLHF.